Following are 7 T cell receptor beta chains from one sample sequenced in a study of human T cells and chemical hapten exposure. TCRdb ran MiXCR on the 5' RACE reads and lists one entry per CDR3 protein. The sample has approximately 140,000 distinct CDR3 sequences, roughly 4% seen once. The study extracted total RNA from unfractionated whole blood. Receptors originate from a female donor in good health.

This clonotype was recorded at least ten times. The V call is TRBV7-8, the J call TRBJ2-1; 8 bases fit TRBD1. Germline-derived CDR1 and CDR2 are SGHVS and FQNEAQ. The V gene end was trimmed by 6 bases and the J gene end by 6 bases; junction bases not matched to a gene: 4. This CDR3 comprises 13 residues. The CDR3 is CASRPTGGNEQFF. As DNA, the CDR3 is TGTGCCAGCAGACCAACAGGGGGCAATGAGCAGTTCTTC.

This clonotype was counted at least ten times. V and J are TRBV9 and TRBJ2-7; D not certain. The CDR3 runs 15 residues. V lost 0 bases and J lost 3, with 13 bases in between. Germline CDR1 SGDLS, CDR2 YYNGEE. CDR3 sequence (DNA): TGTGCCAGCAGCGTAGACTTAGGCGGCTTCTACGAGCAGTACTTC. It encodes CASSVDLGGFYEQYF.

This clonotype was seen repeatedly, ten times or more. The chain links TRBV20-1 to TRBJ2-1; 14 bases match TRBD2. Germline V gives CDR1 DFQATT, CDR2 SNEGSKA (reference sequence). The CDR3 is made up of 17 amino acids. The V and J ends lost 5 bases and 4 bases, in that order; junction bases with no gene match: 10. CDR3 sequence reads: CSAPRTSGGSPYNEQFF. CDR3 coding DNA: TGCAGTGCTCCGCGGACTAGCGGGGGGTCTCCTTACAATGAGCAGTTCTTC.

At least ten counts were recorded for this clonotype. The rearrangement links TRBV29-1 to TRBJ2-7, with D possibly being TRBD1 (5 bases). CDR1 is SQVTM, CDR2 ANQGSEA, per germline. The CDR3 spans 15 residues. Trimming stripped 0 bases from V and 4 bases from J, with 16 bases between. This CDR3 is CSVEEVTGNPYEQYF. CDR3 in DNA: TGCAGCGTTGAAGAAGTCACAGGAAACCCGTACGAGCAGTACTTC.

This clonotype was recorded at least ten times. This chain uses TRBV4-2 with TRBJ1-1; the D gene is possibly TRBD1 (5 bases). In germline, CDR1 is LGHNA, CDR2 YNFKEQ. The CDR3 has 14 residues. Between the trimmed V and J ends, which lost 0 bases and 7 bases, there was a span of 12 bases. CDR3: CASSQDRRGIEAFF. As DNA, the CDR3 is TGTGCCAGCAGCCAAGATCGGCGGGGGATTGAAGCTTTCTTT.

This clonotype was counted at least ten times. This chain joins TRBV12-3 or TRBV12-4 and TRBJ1-2; D gene uncertain. The ends were cut back, 6 bases at V and 3 bases at J, with 11 bases in the middle. CDR3 length equals 13 residues. CDR3 sequence reads: CASSATLHYGYTF. The CDR3 nucleotides are TGTGCCAGCAGCGCCACCCTTCACTATGGCTACACCTTC.

This clonotype was seen ten or more times. This chain uses TRBV15 with TRBJ2-6; D may be TRBD1 or TRBD2 (5 bases each). Trimming removed 0 bases from V and 13 bases from J, with 19 bases in between. In germline, CDR1 is LNHNV, CDR2 YYDKDF (reference sequence). The CDR3 spans 16 residues. CDR3 coding DNA: TGTGCCACCAGCAGAGATTACCGGGACGTAACTCGGGTCCTGACTTTC. It is translated as CATSRDYRDVTRVLTF.